This entry lists 23 T cell receptor beta chains sequenced from one sample in a study of shared clonotypes between healthy human individuals. Naive CD8 cells were CD45RO-negative, positively selected for CCR7, excluding terminally differentiated effector memory CD45RA+ cells. Sequencing used immunoSEQ multiplex PCR; TCRdb keeps in-frame clones, though not all of them. Of about 2 million clones listed, just under 95% are singletons. The sequencing sample was made of naive CD8+ T cells sorted from blood. The source of these receptors is a man younger than 35 in good health.

Concerning this clone itself: Different DNA sequences within this sample yield the same CDR3. The chain couples TRBV4-3 to TRBJ2-1; TRBD2 is a possible D gene (6 bases). V lost 0 bases, J lost 4 bases, and 10 bases lay in between. This CDR3 is built from 15 residues. The germline V gene encodes CDR1 LGHNA and CDR2 YSLEER. The DNA for the CDR3 is TGCGCCAGCAGCCAAGATCGCGGGGAATACAATGAGCAGTTCTTC. It yields the protein CASSQDRGEYNEQFF.

The chain joins TRBV4-1 to TRBJ2-2; the D is unclear. The CDR3 extends over 14 amino acids. Germline CDR1 and CDR2: MGHRA and YSYEKL. V dropped 3 bases and J dropped 5 bases, with 10 bases sitting between them. The CDR3 bases are TGCGCCAGCAGCCACCGGCTATCAACCGGGGAGCTGTTTTTT. It yields the protein CASSHRLSTGELFF.

The genes are TRBV4-1 and TRBJ1-6, with TRBD1 matching 7 bases. This CDR3 has 13 residues. The ends lost 5 bases at V and 9 bases at J; junction bases unmatched: 4. Germline assignment: CDR1 MGHRA and CDR2 YSYEKL. The CDR3 here is CASSDRVGSPLHF. The DNA of the CDR3 is TGCGCCAGCAGCGACAGGGTCGGTTCACCCCTCCACTTT.

The chain has TRBV10-3 and TRBJ2-4; D is ambiguous. CDR1 and CDR2 from the germline V gene are ENHRY and SYGVKD. V was shortened by 6 bases and J by 6 bases, with 18 bases between the two germline ends. CDR3 length: 15 residues. The CDR3 coding sequence is TGTGCCATCAGCCCCGGGTCTCCTTGGGTAAACATTCAGTACTTC. It specifies CAISPGSPWVNIQYF.

Comments on this clone: Other DNA sequences of this sample code for an identical CDR3. This chain links TRBV5-4 with TRBJ2-7, with unresolved D. Germline V CDR1 and CDR2: SGHNT, YYREEE (reference sequence). The V gene lost 0 bases and the J gene lost 1 base, with 5 bases spanning the gap. CDR3 length equals 13 residues. CDR3 in amino acids: CASSLGASYEQYF. For the CDR3, the DNA is TGTGCCAGCAGCTTGGGAGCTTCCTACGAGCAGTACTTC.

V gene TRBV25-1 combines with J gene TRBJ2-7; the D call may be TRBD1 or TRBD2 (5 bases each). This CDR3 spans 13 amino acids. The V gene lost 5 bases and the J gene lost 3 bases, with 11 bases spanning the gap. CDR1 and CDR2 (germline): MGHDK, SYGVNS. CDR3 in amino acids: CASSPGTNYEQYF. The CDR3 DNA reads TGTGCCAGCAGTCCAGGGACGAACTACGAGCAGTACTTC.

The sample holds one count of this clone. The CDR3 DNA reads TGTGCCAGCAGTACAAATTGGGACAACCACCCGAACACTGAAGCTTTCTTT. Its translation is CASSTNWDNHPNTEAFF. The chain carries TRBV28 and TRBJ1-1, with D possibly matching TRBD1 (6 bases). Trimming pared 5 bases from V and 1 base from J, leaving 20 bases between. Per germline, CDR1 MDHEN and CDR2 SYDVKM. This CDR3 region has 17 residues.

As to this clone: Other DNA sequences within the sample encode an identical CDR3. The chain couples TRBV13 to TRBJ2-3; D ambiguous. Germline V gene lookup returns CDR1 PRHDT and CDR2 FYEKMQ (reference sequence). The CDR3 sequence is 12 residues long. V gave up 3 bases and J gave up 3 bases, with 4 bases separating them. CDR3 coding DNA: TGTGCCAGCAGCTTCCCGACAGATACGCAGTATTTT. Amino acids: CASSFPTDTQYF.

This CDR3 is CASSVKSGSVNEQYF. In DNA, the CDR3 is TGTGCCAGCAGCGTAAAAAGCGGGAGTGTGAACGAGCAGTACTTC. The chain employs TRBV9 and TRBJ2-7, with TRBD2 identical over 8 bases. This CDR3 is built from 15 residues. The junction had 8 bases not matched to a gene; V was cut back by 1 base and J by 5 bases. Germline lookup yields CDR1 SGDLS and CDR2 YYNGEE.

Remarks on this clone: Distinct nucleotide sequences in the sample also encode this CDR3. This chain connects TRBV2 to TRBJ2-7, with D possibly matching TRBD2 (5 bases). The CDR3 covers 13 residues. Per germline, CDR1 SNHLY and CDR2 FYNNEI. Trimming stripped 5 bases from V and 0 bases from J, with 8 bases between. CDR3 bases: TGTGCCAGCAGTCCACGGGACTCCTACGAGCAGTACTTC. As protein: CASSPRDSYEQYF.

A single count supports this clone. Other DNA sequences within the sample encode an identical CDR3. The chain employs TRBV28 and TRBJ2-3, with D tentatively TRBD2 (5 bases). V lost 5 bases and J lost 3, with 9 bases in between. Per germline, CDR1 MDHEN and CDR2 SYDVKM. The CDR3 loop spans 13 amino acids. CDR3 region: CASSRGGTDTQYF. The CDR3 bases are TGTGCCAGCAGTCGTGGCGGGACAGATACGCAGTATTTT.

The CDR3 nucleotides read TGTGCCAGCAGAGCCCGGGACAGGGTATACAATGAGCAGTTCTTC. Amino acids: CASRARDRVYNEQFF. The V call is TRBV2, the J call TRBJ2-1, with 9 bases that match TRBD1. Germline V gene sequence: CDR1 SNHLY, CDR2 FYNNEI. This CDR3 is 15 amino acids long. The V segment lost 6 bases and the J segment 4 bases; nucleotides outside the gene matches: 7.

The rearrangement joins TRBV2 to TRBJ1-4; maybe TRBD1 (6 bases). The CDR3 consists of 15 residues. CDR1 is SNHLY, CDR2 FYNNEI, per germline. Trimming cost V 7 bases and J 8 bases, with 20 bases left between them. DNA of the CDR3: TGTGCCAGCACCACCGGGGGCGGCATAGCCGAAAAACTGTTTTTT. It is translated as CASTTGGGIAEKLFF.

This rearrangement joins TRBV6-6 to TRBJ1-5; D is possibly TRBD1 (6 bases). The germline CDR1 and CDR2 sequences are MNHNY and SVGAGI (reference sequence). This CDR3 contains 14 residues. V lost 4 bases and J lost 5, with 12 bases in between. The CDR3, as DNA: TGTGCCAGCAGTTTGAGGACAGCCGATCAGCCCCAGCATTTT. Protein product: CASSLRTADQPQHF.

This clone was seen a single time. The gene calls are TRBV2 and TRBJ2-5; D is undetermined. V lost 3 bases and J 5 bases, leaving 16 bases between the germline ends. This CDR3 is built from 15 residues. CDR1 is SNHLY, CDR2 FYNNEI, per germline. Here the CDR3 DNA reads TGTGCCAGCAGTGACTCAGCCTACGGAGTCGAGACCCAGTACTTC. Translating gives CASSDSAYGVETQYF. Full variable domain (rest looked up from reference TRBV2 and TRBJ2-5): EPEVTQTPSHQVTQMGQEVILRCVPISNHLYFYWYRQILGQKVEFLVSFYNNEISEKSEIFDDQFSVERPDGSNFTLKIRSTKLEDSAMYFCASSDSAYGVETQYFGPGTRLLVL.

In its sample, this clone was seen once. The CDR3 DNA follows: TGTGCCAGCAGCCCCGGGACAGCGGATTCCTACGAGCAGTACTTC. This codes for CASSPGTADSYEQYF. J is TRBJ2-7 and V is TRBV7-9; 7 bases map to TRBD1. Germline loops: CDR1 SEHNR, CDR2 FQNEAQ (reference sequence). The CDR3 consists of 15 residues. Unmatched junction bases numbered 8, after V lost 5 bases and J lost 1 base.

V is TRBV1 and J is TRBJ1-2. TRBV1 constitutes a pseudogene. The CDR3 sequence is 17 residues long. CDR3 residues: CTSSREREGANIDGYTF. CDR3 nucleotides: TGCACCAGCAGCCGAGAGAGGGAGGGGGCCAATATAGACGGCTACACCTTC.

V usage is TRBV4-1 and J usage is TRBJ2-7; D perhaps matches TRBD2 (6 bases). In germline, CDR1 is MGHRA, CDR2 YSYEKL. V was clipped by 6 bases and J by 2 bases, with 11 bases between them. The CDR3 totals 13 residues. CDR3 DNA sequence: TGCGCCAGCAGTTACAGGACTACCTACGAGCAGTACTTC. Protein sequence: CASSYRTTYEQYF.

The rearrangement links TRBV2 to TRBJ1-3; maybe TRBD1 (5 bases). The CDR3 length is 15 residues. CDR1 and CDR2 from the germline V gene are SNHLY and FYNNEI. Trimming left V 3 bases short and J 3 bases short, with 12 bases between. The CDR3 coding sequence is TGTGCCAGCAGTGACCCCCCAGGGAATGGAAACACCATATATTTT. Amino acid sequence: CASSDPPGNGNTIYF.

The V call is TRBV5-1, the J call TRBJ2-1; D ambiguous. Germline values: CDR1 SGHRS, CDR2 YFSETQ. Trimming pared 0 bases from V and 8 bases from J, leaving 9 bases between. This CDR3 comprises 13 residues. The CDR3 region has the DNA TGCGCCAGCAGCTTGGAGGGTCCGCATGAGCAGTTCTTC. Translating it yields CASSLEGPHEQFF.

This chain connects TRBV10-1 to TRBJ2-7, with D uncertain. V was shortened by 6 bases and J by 2 bases, with 23 bases between the two germline ends. Per germline, CDR1 WNHNN and CDR2 SYGVQD (reference sequence). The CDR3 length is 17 residues. The CDR3 coding sequence is TGCGCCAGCAGCGCATTGGGCATACGTTACGCGGCCTACGAGCAGTACTTC. Its protein product is CASSALGIRYAAYEQYF.

Turning to this clone: Other DNA sequences in this sample translate to the same CDR3. This chain uses TRBV13 with TRBJ1-1, with D possibly matching TRBD1 (5 bases). The germline gives CDR1 PRHDT, CDR2 FYEKMQ (reference sequence). The CDR3 runs 14 residues. Trimming cost V 3 bases and J 1 base, with 9 bases left between them. CDR3 sequence: CASSLGQGNTEAFF. The CDR3 DNA sequence: TGTGCCAGCAGCTTGGGGCAGGGGAACACTGAAGCTTTCTTT.

J is TRBJ1-5 and V is TRBV28; D may be TRBD1 (6 bases). The V end was cut by 6 bases, the J end by 4 bases, with 13 bases between. CDR3 length: 14 residues. CDR1 is MDHEN, CDR2 SYDVKM, per germline. CDR3 amino acids: CASRMDSLNQPQHF. In DNA, the CDR3 is TGTGCCAGCAGAATGGACAGTTTAAATCAGCCCCAGCATTTT.